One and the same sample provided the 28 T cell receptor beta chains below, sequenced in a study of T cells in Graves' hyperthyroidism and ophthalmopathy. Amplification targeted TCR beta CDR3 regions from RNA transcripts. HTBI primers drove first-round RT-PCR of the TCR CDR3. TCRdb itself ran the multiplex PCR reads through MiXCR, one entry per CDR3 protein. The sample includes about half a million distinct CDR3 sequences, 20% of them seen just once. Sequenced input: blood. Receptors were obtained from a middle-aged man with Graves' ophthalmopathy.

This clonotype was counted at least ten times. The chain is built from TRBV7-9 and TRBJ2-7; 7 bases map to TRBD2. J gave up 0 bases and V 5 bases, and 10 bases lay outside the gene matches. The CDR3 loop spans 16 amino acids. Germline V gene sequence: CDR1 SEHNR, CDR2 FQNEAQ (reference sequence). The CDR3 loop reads CASSPGGAVISYEQYF. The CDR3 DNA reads TGTGCCAGCAGCCCGGGGGGTGCGGTCATCTCCTACGAGCAGTACTTC.

The CDR3 loop reads CASSPLGGIGYEQYF. CDR3 sequence (DNA): TGTGCCAGCAGTCCCTTGGGCGGGATTGGCTACGAGCAGTACTTC. The chain joins TRBV27 to TRBJ2-7; a possible D gene is TRBD2 (6 bases). The CDR3 consists of 15 residues. Trimming took off 5 bases at V and 3 bases at J, with 17 bases between the two ends. Germline CDR1 is MNHEY and CDR2 is SMNVEV (reference sequence).

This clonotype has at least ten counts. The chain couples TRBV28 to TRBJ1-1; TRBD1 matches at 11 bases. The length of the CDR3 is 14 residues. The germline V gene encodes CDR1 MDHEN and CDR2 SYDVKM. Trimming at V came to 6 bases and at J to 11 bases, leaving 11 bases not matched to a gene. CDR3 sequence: CASSVTGTGGFAFF. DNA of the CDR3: TGTGCCAGCAGCGTTACCGGGACAGGGGGTTTTGCTTTCTTT.

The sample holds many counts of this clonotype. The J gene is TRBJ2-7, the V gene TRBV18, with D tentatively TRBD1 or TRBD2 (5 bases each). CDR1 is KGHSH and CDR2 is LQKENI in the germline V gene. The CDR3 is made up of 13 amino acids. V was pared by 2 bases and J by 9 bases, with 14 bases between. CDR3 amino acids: CASSPLGDEGQYF. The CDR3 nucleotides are TGTGCCAGCTCACCATTGGGGGATGAAGGGCAGTACTTC.

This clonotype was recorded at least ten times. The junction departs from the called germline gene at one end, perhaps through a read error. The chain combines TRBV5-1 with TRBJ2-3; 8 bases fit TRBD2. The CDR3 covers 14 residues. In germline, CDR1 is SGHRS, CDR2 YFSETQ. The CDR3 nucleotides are TGTGCCAGCAGCTTAGGACTAGCTTCAGATACGCAGTATTTT. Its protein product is CASSLGLASDTQYF.

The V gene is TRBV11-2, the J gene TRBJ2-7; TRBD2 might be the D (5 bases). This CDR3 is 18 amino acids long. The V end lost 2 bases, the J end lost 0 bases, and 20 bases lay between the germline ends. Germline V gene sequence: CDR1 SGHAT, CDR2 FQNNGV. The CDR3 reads CASSLILRVSSSSYEQYF. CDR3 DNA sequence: TGTGCCAGCAGCTTAATACTGCGGGTCTCCTCTAGCTCCTACGAGCAGTACTTC.

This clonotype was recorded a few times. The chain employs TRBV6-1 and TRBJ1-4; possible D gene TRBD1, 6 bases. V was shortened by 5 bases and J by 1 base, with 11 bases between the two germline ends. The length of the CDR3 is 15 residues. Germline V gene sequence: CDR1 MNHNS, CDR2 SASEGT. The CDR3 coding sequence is TGTGCCAGCAGTATCACAGGGCTAACTAATGAAAAACTGTTTTTT. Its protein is CASSITGLTNEKLFF.

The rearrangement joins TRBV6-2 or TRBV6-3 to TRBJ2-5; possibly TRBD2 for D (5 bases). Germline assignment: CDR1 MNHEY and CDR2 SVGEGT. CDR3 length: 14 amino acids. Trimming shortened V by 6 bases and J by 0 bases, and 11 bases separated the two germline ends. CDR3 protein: CASRRDRHQETQYF. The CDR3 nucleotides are TGTGCCAGCAGGAGGGATCGACACCAAGAGACCCAGTACTTC.

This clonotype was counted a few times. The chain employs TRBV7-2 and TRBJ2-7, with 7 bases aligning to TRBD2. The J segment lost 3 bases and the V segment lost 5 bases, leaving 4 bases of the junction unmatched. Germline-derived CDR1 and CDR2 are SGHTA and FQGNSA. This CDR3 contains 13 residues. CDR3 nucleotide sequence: TGTGCCAGCAGCCGCAGGGACTACTACGAGCAGTACTTC. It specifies CASSRRDYYEQYF.

This chain's CDR3 is CATSDLKDGENIQYF. The CDR3 DNA sequence: TGTGCCACCAGTGATTTGAAGGACGGGGAGAACATTCAGTACTTC. The V call is TRBV24-1, the J call TRBJ2-4; D might be TRBD2 (5 bases). The CDR3 runs 15 residues. Germline V gene sequence: CDR1 KGHDR, CDR2 SFDVKD. Deletions cut 0 bases from V and 7 bases from J, with 12 bases between.

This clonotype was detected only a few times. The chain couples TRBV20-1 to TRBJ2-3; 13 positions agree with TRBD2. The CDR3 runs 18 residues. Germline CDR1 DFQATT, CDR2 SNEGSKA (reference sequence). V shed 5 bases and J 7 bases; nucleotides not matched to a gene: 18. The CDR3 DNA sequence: TGCAGTGCTTTCCGACTTTCTACTAGCGGGAGGGCCAGGTATACGCAGTATTTT. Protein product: CSAFRLSTSGRARYTQYF.

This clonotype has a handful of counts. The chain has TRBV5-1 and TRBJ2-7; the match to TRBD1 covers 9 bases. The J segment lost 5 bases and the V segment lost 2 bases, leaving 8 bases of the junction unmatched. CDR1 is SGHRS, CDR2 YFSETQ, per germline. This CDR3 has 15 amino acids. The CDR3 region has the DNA TGCGCCAGCAGCTTCTCCGGGACAGGGTTCCACGAGCAGTACTTC. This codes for CASSFSGTGFHEQYF.

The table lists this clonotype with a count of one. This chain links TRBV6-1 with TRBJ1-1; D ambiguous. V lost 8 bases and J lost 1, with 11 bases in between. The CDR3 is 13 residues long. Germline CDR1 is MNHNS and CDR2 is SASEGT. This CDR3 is CASPAQENTEAFF. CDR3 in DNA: TGTGCCAGCCCTGCCCAGGAGAACACTGAAGCTTTCTTT.

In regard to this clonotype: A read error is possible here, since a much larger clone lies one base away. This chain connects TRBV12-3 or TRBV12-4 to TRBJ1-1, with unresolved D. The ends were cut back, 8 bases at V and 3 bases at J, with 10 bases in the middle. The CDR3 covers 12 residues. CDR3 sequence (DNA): TGTGCCAGCTTCACGTTTGACACTGAAGCTTTCTTT. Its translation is CASFTFDTEAFF.

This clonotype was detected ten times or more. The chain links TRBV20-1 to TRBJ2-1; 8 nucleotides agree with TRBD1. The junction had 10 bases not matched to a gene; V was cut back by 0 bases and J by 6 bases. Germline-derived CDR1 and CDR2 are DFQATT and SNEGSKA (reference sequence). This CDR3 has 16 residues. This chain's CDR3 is CSARDSGTGGGNEQFF. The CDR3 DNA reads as TGCAGTGCTAGAGATTCCGGGACAGGAGGGGGCAATGAGCAGTTCTTC.

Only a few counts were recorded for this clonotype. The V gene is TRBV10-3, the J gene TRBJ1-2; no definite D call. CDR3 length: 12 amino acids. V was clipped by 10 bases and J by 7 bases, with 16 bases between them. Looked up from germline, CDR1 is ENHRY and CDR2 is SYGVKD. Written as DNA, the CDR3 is TGTGCCACCGCCCGGGATGTAGGTGGCTACACCTTC. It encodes CATARDVGGYTF.

The CDR3 spells CSGGQGNEQYF. CDR3 DNA: TGCAGCGGGGGACAGGGGAACGAGCAGTACTTC. The chain is built from TRBV29-1 and TRBJ2-7; TRBD1 matches at 10 bases. This CDR3 has 11 residues. Germline V gene lookup returns CDR1 SQVTM and CDR2 ANQGSEA. With V trimmed by 7 bases and J by 5 bases, 2 bases remained unmatched.

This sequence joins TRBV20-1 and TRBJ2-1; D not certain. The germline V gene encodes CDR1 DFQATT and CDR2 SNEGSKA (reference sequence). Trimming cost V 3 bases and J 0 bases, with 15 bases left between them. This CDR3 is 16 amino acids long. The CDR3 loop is CSASNLISSSYNEQFF. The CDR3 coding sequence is TGCAGTGCTAGTAATCTGATTAGTAGCTCCTACAATGAGCAGTTCTTC.

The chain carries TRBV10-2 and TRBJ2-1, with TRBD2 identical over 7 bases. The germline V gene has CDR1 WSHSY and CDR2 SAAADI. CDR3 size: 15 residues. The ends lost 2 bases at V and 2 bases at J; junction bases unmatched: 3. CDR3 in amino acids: CASSEVRGAYNEQFF. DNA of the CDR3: TGCGCCAGCAGTGAGGTTCGGGGGGCCTACAATGAGCAGTTCTTC.

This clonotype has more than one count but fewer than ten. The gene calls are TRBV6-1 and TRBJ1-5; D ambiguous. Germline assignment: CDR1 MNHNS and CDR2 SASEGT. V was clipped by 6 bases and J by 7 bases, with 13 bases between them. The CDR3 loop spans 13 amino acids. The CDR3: CASSPQARQPQHF. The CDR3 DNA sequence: TGTGCCAGCAGCCCCCAGGCGAGGCAGCCCCAGCATTTT.

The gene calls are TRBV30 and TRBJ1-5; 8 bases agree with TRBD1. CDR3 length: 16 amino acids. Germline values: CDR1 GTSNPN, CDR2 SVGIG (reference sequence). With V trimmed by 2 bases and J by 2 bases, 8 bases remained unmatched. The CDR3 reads CAWSLPQGVGNQPQHF. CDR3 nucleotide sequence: TGTGCCTGGAGTCTCCCACAGGGGGTGGGCAATCAGCCCCAGCATTTT.

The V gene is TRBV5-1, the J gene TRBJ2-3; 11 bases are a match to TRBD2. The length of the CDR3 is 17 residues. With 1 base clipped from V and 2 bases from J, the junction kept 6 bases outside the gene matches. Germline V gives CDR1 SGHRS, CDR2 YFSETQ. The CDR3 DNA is TGCGCCAGCAGCTTGTCCAGACTAGCGGGGTTCACAGATACGCAGTATTTT. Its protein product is CASSLSRLAGFTDTQYF.

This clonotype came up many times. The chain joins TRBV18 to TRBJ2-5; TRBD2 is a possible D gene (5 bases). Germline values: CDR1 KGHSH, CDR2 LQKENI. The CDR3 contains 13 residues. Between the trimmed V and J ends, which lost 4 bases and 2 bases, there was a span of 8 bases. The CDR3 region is CASSRLFQETQYF. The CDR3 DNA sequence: TGTGCCAGCTCACGACTATTTCAAGAGACCCAGTACTTC.

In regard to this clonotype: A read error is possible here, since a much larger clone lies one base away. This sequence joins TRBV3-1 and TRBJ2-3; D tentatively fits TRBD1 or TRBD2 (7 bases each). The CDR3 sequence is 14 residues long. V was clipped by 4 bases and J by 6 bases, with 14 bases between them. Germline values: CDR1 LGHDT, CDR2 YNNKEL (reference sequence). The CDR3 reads CASSPTGREDTQYF. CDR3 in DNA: TGTGCCAGCAGCCCGACAGGGAGGGAGGATACGCAGTATTTT.

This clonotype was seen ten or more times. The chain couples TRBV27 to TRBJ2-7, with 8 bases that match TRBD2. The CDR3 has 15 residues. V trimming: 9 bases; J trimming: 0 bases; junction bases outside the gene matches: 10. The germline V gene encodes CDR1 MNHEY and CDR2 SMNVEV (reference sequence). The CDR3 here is CASYQPGGNSYEQYF. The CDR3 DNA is TGTGCCAGTTACCAACCGGGGGGGAACTCCTACGAGCAGTACTTC.

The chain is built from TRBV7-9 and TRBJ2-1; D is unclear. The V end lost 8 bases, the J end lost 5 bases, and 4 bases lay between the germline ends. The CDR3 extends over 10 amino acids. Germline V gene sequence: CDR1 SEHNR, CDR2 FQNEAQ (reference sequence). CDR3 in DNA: TGTGCCAGCCCCGACAATGAGCAGTTCTTC. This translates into CASPDNEQFF.

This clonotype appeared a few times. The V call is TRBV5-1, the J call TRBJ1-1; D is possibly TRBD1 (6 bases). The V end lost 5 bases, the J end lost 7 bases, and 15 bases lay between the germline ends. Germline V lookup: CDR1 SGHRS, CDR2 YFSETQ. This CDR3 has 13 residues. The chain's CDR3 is CASRGTGAREAFF. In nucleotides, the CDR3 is TGCGCCAGCAGGGGCACGGGGGCCCGTGAAGCTTTCTTT. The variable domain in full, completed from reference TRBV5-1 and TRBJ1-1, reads KAGVTQTPRYLIKTRGQQVTLSCSPISGHRSVSWYQQTPGQGLQFLFEYFSETQRNKGNFPGRFSGRQFSNSRSEMNVSTLELGDSALYLCASRGTGAREAFFGQGTRLTVV.

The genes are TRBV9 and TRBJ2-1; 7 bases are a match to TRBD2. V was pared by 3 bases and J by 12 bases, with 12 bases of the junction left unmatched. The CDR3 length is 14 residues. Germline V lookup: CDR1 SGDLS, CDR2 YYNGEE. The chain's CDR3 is CASSASGTNRRQFF. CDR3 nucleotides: TGTGCCAGCAGCGCTTCCGGGACTAATCGGCGGCAGTTCTTC.